These T cell receptor beta chains were read from a single sample in a study of blood T cell repertoires in COVID-19. TCRdb keeps only in-frame clones here, not all; method: immunoSEQ multiplex PCR. This table has 15,000 to 20,000 clones, 91% appearing once. Sequences were obtained from peripheral blood. These receptors originate from a man in his fifties or sixties with active COVID-19. Each CDR3 is given with its conserved first and last residue. The D gene is left open where the match is weak. For some rows the clone size is stated as once, few or many, or as a class when expanded; others skip it.

clone size	V gene	J gene	D gene	CDR3 protein	CDR3 DNA
once	TRBV5-1	TRBJ1-6	-	CASSLGQNNSPLHF	TGCGCCAGCAGCTTGGGGCAGAATAATTCACCCCTCCACTTT
-	TRBV18	TRBJ2-1	TRBD1	CASQRDREYNEQFF	TGTGCCAGCCAAAGGGACAGGGAGTACAATGAGCAGTTCTTC
-	TRBV10-2	TRBJ2-7	-	CASSEDTAYEQYF	TGCGCCAGCAGTGAGGATACTGCCTACGAGCAGTACTTC
-	TRBV9	TRBJ2-3	TRBD2	CASSSLGGEQGTDTQYF	TGTGCCAGCAGCTCCCTTGGGGGGGAACAGGGCACAGATACGCAGTATTTT
-	TRBV6-5	TRBJ1-2	TRBD1	CASSLQGARGGYTF	TGTGCCAGCAGTCTACAGGGGGCGCGTGGTGGCTACACCTTC
-	TRBV4-1	TRBJ1-5	-	CASSQAGQGGGQPQHF	TGCGCCAGCAGCCAAGCCGGTCAAGGGGGTGGTCAGCCCCAGCATTTT
-	TRBV5-1	TRBJ2-1	TRBD2	CASSLDLGLPNNEQFF	TGCGCCAGCAGCTTGGACTTGGGACTACCGAACAATGAGCAGTTCTTC
-	TRBV28	TRBJ1-1	TRBD1	CASSTQGANTEAFF	TGTGCCAGCAGTACACAGGGGGCAAACACTGAAGCTTTCTTT
-	TRBV5-4	TRBJ1-4	TRBD1	CASSSGQGGNEKLFF	TGTGCCAGCAGCTCGGGACAGGGTGGCAATGAAAAACTGTTTTTT
once	TRBV12-5	TRBJ2-3	TRBD2	CASGPGGGGTDTQYF	TGTGCTAGTGGTCCGGGCGGGGGGGGCACAGATACGCAGTATTTT
-	TRBV3-1/TRBV3-2	TRBJ2-3	-	CASSQGISTASTDTQYF	TGTGCCAGCAGCCAAGGTATATCGACAGCTAGCACAGATACGCAGTATTTT
-	TRBV28	TRBJ1-5	-	CASSLGAQGPNQPQHF	TGTGCCAGCAGTTTAGGGGCGCAGGGCCCCAATCAGCCCCAGCATTTT
-	TRBV5-5	TRBJ2-3	-	CASSLVVREGADTQYF	TGTGCCAGCAGCTTGGTGGTCAGGGAAGGAGCAGATACGCAGTATTTT
once	TRBV10-3	TRBJ1-5	TRBD1	CAISGDRGSSNQPQHF	TGTGCCATCAGTGGGGACAGGGGGAGTAGCAATCAGCCCCAGCATTTT
-	TRBV4-2	TRBJ2-1	TRBD2	CASRLTSGGTNEQFF	TGTGCCAGCAGATTAACTAGCGGGGGGACTAATGAGCAGTTCTTC
-	TRBV4-1	TRBJ2-5	-	CASSQAGGGETQYF	TGCGCCAGCAGCCAAGCCGGCGGAGGGGAGACCCAGTACTTC
-	TRBV2	TRBJ1-5	-	CASSAEQSNQPQHF	TGTGCCAGCAGCGCCGAACAGAGCAATCAGCCCCAGCATTTT
once	TRBV6-4	TRBJ2-1	TRBD2	CASSASSGGEGEQFF	TGTGCCAGCAGTGCGTCTAGCGGGGGGGAAGGTGAGCAGTTCTTC
-	TRBV3-1/TRBV3-2	TRBJ2-1	TRBD1	CASSQDWDREIYNEQFF	TGTGCCAGCAGCCAAGATTGGGACAGGGAAATCTACAATGAGCAGTTCTTC
-	TRBV6-5	TRBJ2-7	TRBD1	CASSYPSGQGGYEQYF	TGTGCCAGCAGTTACCCCTCGGGACAGGGGGGATACGAGCAGTACTTC
-	TRBV21-1	TRBJ1-4	-	CASSKRTGTKKLFF	TGTGCCAGCAGCAAGAGGACAGGGACGAAAAAACTGTTTTTT
-	TRBV28	TRBJ2-5	TRBD2	CASSWGTSGETQYF	TGTGCCAGCAGTTGGGGGACTAGCGGGGAGACCCAGTACTTC
-	TRBV11-2	TRBJ2-1	TRBD2	CASRFELAGNHNEQFF	TGTGCCAGCAGATTTGAACTAGCGGGGAACCACAATGAGCAGTTCTTC
once	TRBV6-6	TRBJ1-6	TRBD1	CASSYVTGENSPLHF	TGTGCCAGCAGTTACGTGACAGGGGAGAATTCACCCCTCCACTTT
-	TRBV2	TRBJ1-6	TRBD1	CASSGRQGWNSPLHF	TGTGCCAGCAGTGGCAGACAGGGGTGGAATTCACCCCTCCACTTT
-	TRBV4-1	TRBJ2-5	TRBD2	CASSQTTSGGGETQYF	TGCGCCAGCAGCCAAACTACTAGCGGGGGGGGAGAGACCCAGTACTTC
few	TRBV9	TRBJ2-1	TRBD1	CASSVAGGGYNEQFF	TGTGCCAGCAGCGTAGCAGGGGGCGGCTACAATGAGCAGTTCTTC
-	TRBV10-2	TRBJ2-1	-	CASSSDTYNEQFF	TGCGCCAGCAGTTCAGACACATACAATGAGCAGTTCTTC
-	TRBV6-2/TRBV6-3	TRBJ2-5	-	CASSYGGARVDKQTQYF	TGTGCCAGCAGTTACGGGGGGGCCAGGGTGGACAAACAGACCCAGTACTTC
once	TRBV10-3	TRBJ2-1	TRBD2	CAISAISGGMENEQFF	TGTGCCATCAGTGCAATTAGCGGGGGGATGGAAAATGAGCAGTTCTTC
-	TRBV18	TRBJ1-4	TRBD1	CASSPPATGVEKLFF	TGTGCCAGCTCACCACCGGCCACAGGGGTTGAAAAACTGTTTTTT
-	TRBV11-3	TRBJ2-2	TRBD1	CASRQGASVTGELFF	TGTGCCAGCAGACAGGGGGCGTCGGTAACCGGGGAGCTGTTTTTT
-	TRBV5-1	TRBJ2-3	TRBD2	CASSGSGTRADTQYF	TGCGCCAGCAGCGGATCCGGGACTAGGGCCGATACGCAGTATTTT
-	TRBV19	TRBJ1-5	-	CAARALNQPQHF	TGTGCCGCCAGGGCACTCAATCAGCCCCAGCATTTT
-	TRBV21-1	TRBJ1-4	-	CASSDRDRGRARLFF	TGTGCCAGCAGCGACCGGGACAGGGGAAGAGCGAGACTGTTTTTT
-	TRBV21-1	TRBJ1-4	-	CASRPMRESSNEKLFF	TGTGCCAGCAGACCCATGAGGGAGTCGTCTAATGAAAAACTGTTTTTT
-	TRBV9	TRBJ2-3	-	CASNRDTGTDTQYF	TGTGCCAGCAACCGGGACACCGGCACAGATACGCAGTATTTT
once	TRBV19	TRBJ1-5	TRBD1	CASSIGQGEPNQPQHF	TGTGCCAGTAGTATTGGGCAGGGGGAACCCAATCAGCCCCAGCATTTT
-	TRBV12-3/TRBV12-4	TRBJ1-5	-	CASSPGPHQPQHF	TGTGCCAGCAGTCCAGGCCCTCATCAGCCCCAGCATTTT
-	TRBV7-2	TRBJ2-7	-	CASSLGTGALYEQYF	TGTGCCAGCAGCTTGGGGACTGGGGCCCTCTACGAGCAGTACTTC
once	TRBV6-5	TRBJ1-2	TRBD1	CASMDRGDGYTF	TGTGCCAGCATGGACAGGGGCGATGGCTACACCTTC
-	TRBV28	TRBJ2-3	-	CASTSGHSKRWIHTDTQYF	TGTGCCAGCACCTCGGGACATTCTAAACGTTGGATACACACAGATACGCAGTATTTT
-	TRBV5-1	TRBJ1-3	-	CASSSDSGTIYF	TGCGCCAGCAGCTCGGACAGCGGCACCATATATTTT
-	TRBV6-5	TRBJ1-2	-	CASSYSTGGNYGYTF	TGTGCCAGCAGTTACTCGACAGGTGGCAACTATGGCTACACCTTC
-	TRBV2	TRBJ1-2	-	CASSEYEDYGYTF	TGTGCCAGCAGTGAATACGAGGACTATGGCTACACCTTC